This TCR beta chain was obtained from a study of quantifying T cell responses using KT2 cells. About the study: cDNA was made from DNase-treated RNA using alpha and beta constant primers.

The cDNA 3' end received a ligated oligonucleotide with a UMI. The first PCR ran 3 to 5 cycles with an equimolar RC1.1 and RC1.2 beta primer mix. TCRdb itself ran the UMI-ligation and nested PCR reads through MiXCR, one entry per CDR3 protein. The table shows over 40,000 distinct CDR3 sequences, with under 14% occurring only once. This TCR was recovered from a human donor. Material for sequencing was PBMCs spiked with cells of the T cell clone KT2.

The DNA for the CDR3 is TGTGCCAGCAGTGAAGCTGGGGGCCTATCCTACGAGCAGTACTTC. Translation: CASSEAGGLSYEQYF. The V gene is TRBV2, the J gene TRBJ2-7, with D maybe TRBD1 (6 bases). CDR3 length: 15 residues. Deletions cut 0 bases from V and 1 base from J, with 10 bases between. Germline lookup yields CDR1 SNHLY and CDR2 FYNNEI. Using reference TRBV2 and TRBJ2-7 for the parts outside the CDR3, the full variable domain is EPEVTQTPSHQVTQMGQEVILRCVPISNHLYFYWYRQILGQKVEFLVSFYNNEISEKSEIFDDQFSVERPDGSNFTLKIRSTKLEDSAMYFCASSEAGGLSYEQYFGPGTRLTVT.